A single sample gave rise to the 23 T cell receptor beta chains below, sequenced in a study of control samples from healthy donors and cancer patients. TCRdb keeps only in-frame clones here, not all; method: immunoSEQ multiplex PCR. The sample contains about 180,000 clones, around 90% of which appear only once. Sequenced: blood. These receptors were collected from a man aged 30-40 years in good health.

The rearrangement joins TRBV12-5 to TRBJ1-1; D remains unclear. V was cut by 0 bases and J by 1 base, with 9 bases left in between. This CDR3 region has 15 residues. The germline gives CDR1 LGHNT, CDR2 FRNRAP. CDR3 region: CASGLVLGGNTEAFF. DNA of the CDR3: TGTGCTAGTGGTTTGGTACTGGGCGGGAACACTGAAGCTTTCTTT.

The rearrangement links TRBV28 to TRBJ1-2; weak D call: TRBD1 (6 bases). CDR1 and CDR2 (germline): MDHEN, SYDVKM. V dropped 7 bases and J dropped 4 bases, with 16 bases sitting between them. The CDR3 consists of 14 residues. DNA of the CDR3: TGTGCCAGCACCCTAAAGGTACAGGGCTATGGCTACACCTTC. Translated: CASTLKVQGYGYTF.

The genes are TRBV27 and TRBJ2-7; 7 bases are shared with TRBD2. J lost 3 bases, V lost 9 bases, and 14 bases had no gene match. Germline V CDR1 and CDR2: MNHEY, SMNVEV (reference sequence). The CDR3 is 15 amino acids. The CDR3 DNA is TGTGCCAGTAGACTAGCAGGCGGGAGCGGCTACGAGCAGTACTTC. Protein product: CASRLAGGSGYEQYF.

This chain uses TRBV6-5 with TRBJ2-7, with D perhaps TRBD1 (5 bases). V lost 6 bases and J 0 bases, leaving 12 bases between the germline ends. In germline, CDR1 is MNHEY, CDR2 SVGAGI. The CDR3 contains 14 residues. The CDR3 coding sequence is TGTGCCAGCAGCATTAATAGGGGCTCCTACGAGCAGTACTTC. Translated, it gives CASSINRGSYEQYF.

A single count supports this clone. The genes are TRBV3-1 (or the pseudogene TRBV3-2) and TRBJ1-2; D is uncertain. Germline lookup yields CDR1 LGHDT and CDR2 YNNKEL (reference sequence). V lost 0 bases and J lost 3, with 11 bases in between. The CDR3 runs 15 residues. The CDR3 DNA follows: TGTGCCAGCAGCCAAGATCCGGGGTCTTACTATGGCTACACCTTC. This translates into CASSQDPGSYYGYTF.

The rearrangement uses TRBV6-2 or TRBV6-3 and TRBJ1-1; D remains ambiguous. The CDR3 has 14 amino acids. Germline CDR1 MNHEY, CDR2 SVGEGT. The V end lost 0 bases, the J end lost 1 base, and 6 bases lay between the germline ends. CDR3 loop: CASSYSISNTEAFF. The CDR3 DNA reads TGTGCCAGCAGTTACTCGATATCGAACACTGAAGCTTTCTTT.

This chain connects TRBV2 to TRBJ2-1; TRBD1 matches at 7 bases. This CDR3 spans 15 amino acids. CDR1 and CDR2 (germline): SNHLY, FYNNEI. J gave up 4 bases and V 5 bases, and 8 bases lay outside the gene matches. The CDR3 nucleotides are TGTGCCAGCAGTTCGGGACAGTTAACGTACAATGAGCAGTTCTTC. Residues: CASSSGQLTYNEQFF.

This clone was counted a single time. V gene TRBV2 combines with J gene TRBJ2-7, with 7 positions matching TRBD1. From germline, CDR1 is SNHLY and CDR2 FYNNEI. V was pared by 2 bases and J by 0 bases, with 7 bases of the junction left unmatched. The length of the CDR3 is 16 residues. CDR3 residues: CASSENPQGVSYEQYF. Written as DNA, the CDR3 is TGTGCCAGCAGTGAAAACCCCCAGGGGGTCTCCTACGAGCAGTACTTC.

The V gene is TRBV2, the J gene TRBJ2-7; weak D call: TRBD1 (5 bases). The CDR3 sequence is 15 residues long. V was pared by 9 bases and J by 3 bases, with 21 bases between. Germline loops: CDR1 SNHLY, CDR2 FYNNEI. CDR3 region: CASRDRVGLFYEQYF. The CDR3 bases are TGTGCCAGTAGAGATCGGGTGGGGCTGTTCTACGAGCAGTACTTC.

This sequence joins TRBV4-2 and TRBJ2-2; 10 bases align to TRBD2. The V gene's germline CDR1 is LGHNA and CDR2 YNFKEQ. The CDR3 sequence is 21 residues long. V was clipped by 0 bases and J by 5 bases; unmatched bases: 18. This CDR3 reads CASSQDRFSGLAGGRTGELFF. CDR3 DNA sequence: TGTGCCAGCAGCCAAGATCGATTCAGTGGTTTAGCGGGGGGACGGACCGGGGAGCTGTTTTTT.

The rearrangement joins TRBV3-1 (or the pseudogene TRBV3-2) to TRBJ1-5; unclear D gene. Trimming removed 3 bases at V and 2 bases at J, with 11 bases between. The CDR3 is 15 residues long. Per the germline V gene, CDR1 is LGHDT and CDR2 is YNNKEL (reference sequence). The CDR3 DNA reads TGTGCCAGCAGCCACGGCAGCGACGGCAATCAGCCCCAGCATTTT. Its translation: CASSHGSDGNQPQHF.

This clone turned up a few times. The chain employs TRBV30 and TRBJ2-7; tentatively, D is TRBD2 (6 bases). Trimming took off 2 bases at V and 1 base at J, with 9 bases between the two ends. CDR1 is GTSNPN, CDR2 SVGIG, per germline (reference sequence). The CDR3 length is 13 residues. CDR3 residues: CAWSRRVSYEQYF. The CDR3, as DNA: TGTGCCTGGAGTAGGAGGGTTTCCTACGAGCAGTACTTC.

The chain links TRBV6-4 to TRBJ2-1, with D tentatively TRBD2 (6 bases). The V end was cut by 0 bases, the J end by 8 bases, with 11 bases between. The CDR3 contains 14 residues. Germline V gene sequence: CDR1 MRHNA, CDR2 SNTAGT. CDR3 in DNA: TGTGCCAGCAGTGACTCCGGGAGTAGCGATGAGCAGTTCTTC. It yields the protein CASSDSGSSDEQFF.

This clone was observed once. V and J are TRBV7-2 and TRBJ2-7; D not certain. V lost 1 base and J 5 bases, leaving 12 bases between the germline ends. Looked up from germline, CDR1 is SGHTA and CDR2 is FQGNSA. There are 14 residues in the CDR3. The CDR3 region has the DNA TGTGCCAGCAGCTTAGGGCAGAGCAACGACGAGCAGTACTTC. This codes for CASSLGQSNDEQYF.

A few counts support this clone. V and J are TRBV4-2 and TRBJ1-6; D possibly corresponds to TRBD1 (6 bases). Germline V CDR1 and CDR2: LGHNA, YNFKEQ. The CDR3 runs 15 residues. Trimming took off 0 bases at V and 10 bases at J, with 13 bases between the two ends. The CDR3 reads CASSQDQRGESPLHF. DNA of the CDR3: TGTGCCAGCAGCCAAGATCAGAGGGGGGAATCACCCCTCCACTTT.

V gene TRBV4-2 combines with J gene TRBJ2-3; TRBD2 aligns across 7 bases. The length of the CDR3 is 16 residues. The germline CDR1 and CDR2 sequences are LGHNA and YNFKEQ. The V gene end was trimmed by 1 base and the J gene end by 3 bases; junction bases not matched to a gene: 7. CDR3 sequence (DNA): TGTGCCAGCAGCCAAGGGCCAGCGGGGTTGACAGATACGCAGTATTTT. Translation gives CASSQGPAGLTDTQYF.

This clone was observed a single time. The chain uses TRBV30 and TRBJ1-1, with a weak D call TRBD1 (5 bases). CDR1 is GTSNPN and CDR2 is SVGIG in the germline V gene (reference sequence). V lost 1 base to trimming and J lost 6 bases, with 6 bases between them. The CDR3 spans 11 residues. The CDR3 DNA follows: TGTGCCTGGAGTGGGGGCGCTGAAGCTTTCTTT. This sequence encodes CAWSGGAEAFF.

The chain uses TRBV15 and TRBJ1-4, with no clear D. Germline assignment: CDR1 LNHNV and CDR2 YYDKDF (reference sequence). The CDR3 is 16 amino acids. Trimming cost V 0 bases and J 2 bases, with 10 bases left between them. In DNA form, the CDR3 reads TGTGCCACCAGCAGAGATAGAGGCCGCACTAATGAAAAACTGTTTTTT. This encodes CATSRDRGRTNEKLFF.

This chain links TRBV16 with TRBJ1-5, with TRBD1 as a possible D gene (5 bases). Per the germline V gene, CDR1 is KGHSY and CDR2 is FQNENV. V dropped 0 bases and J dropped 3 bases, with 6 bases sitting between them. The CDR3 has 14 residues. CDR3 sequence (DNA): TGTGCCAGCAGCCAATCAGGGGTCAATCAGCCCCAGCATTTT. This gives the protein CASSQSGVNQPQHF.

The chain carries TRBV5-5 and TRBJ2-7; 12 nucleotides match TRBD2. The CDR3 sequence is 14 residues long. V shed 5 bases, J shed 4 bases, and the junction held 4 bases outside the gene matches. Germline CDR1 and CDR2: SGHKS and YYEKEE (reference sequence). CDR3 in amino acids: CASSWTSGTYEQYF. The DNA for the CDR3 is TGTGCCAGCAGTTGGACTAGCGGGACGTACGAGCAGTACTTC.

This chain joins TRBV7-9 and TRBJ2-7; D gene unclear. The CDR3 has 14 amino acids. The germline V and J ends were trimmed by 2 bases and 3 bases, with 11 bases remaining between them. Germline values: CDR1 SEHNR, CDR2 FQNEAQ (reference sequence). CDR3 loop: CASSLLGPLYEQYF. The CDR3 coding sequence is TGTGCCAGCAGCTTACTCGGGCCTCTCTACGAGCAGTACTTC.

The rearrangement joins TRBV18 to TRBJ2-1, with D possibly matching TRBD2 (5 bases). CDR1 and CDR2 from the germline V gene are KGHSH and LQKENI. This CDR3 has 15 amino acids. V lost 2 bases to trimming and J lost 0 bases, with 8 bases between them. CDR3: CASSPTGSSYNEQFF. As DNA, the CDR3 is TGTGCCAGCTCACCAACGGGGAGCTCCTACAATGAGCAGTTCTTC.

The chain carries TRBV5-1 and TRBJ1-1; 10 bases agree with TRBD1. The V and J ends lost 4 bases and 5 bases, in that order; junction bases with no gene match: 11. The CDR3 runs 16 residues. Germline-derived CDR1 and CDR2 are SGHRS and YFSETQ. CDR3 DNA sequence: TGCGCCAGCAGCGGAGGGGACAGGGGTTCTAAGACTGAAGCTTTCTTT. It is translated as CASSGGDRGSKTEAFF.